This T cell receptor beta chain was captured by sequencing in a study of blood T cell repertoires in COVID-19 (TCRdb year 2020). Broadly, across the study: The collaborator samples originated in the United States, Italy and Spain and spanned the acute and convalescent phases of COVID-19. The prospective study material was composed of cDNA or gDNA derived from T cells, B-cell-depleted T cells, or PBMCs. Subjects who had been exposed to COVID-19, were actively infected with it, or had recovered from it provided the deeply sampled blood TCRbeta repertoires that made up the dataset. The repertoires were released in a freely available public database intended as a resource for research on the immune response to SARS-CoV-2. Samples came from the ongoing ImmuneRACE study (first 160 participants) plus 1,254 subjects from 6 global collaborators. A de-identified subject ID, COVID-19 status, age in years and sex were almost always included in the sample metadata. Where available, HLA class I and class II types were taken from metadata supplied by the sample provider and were not determined by assay-based typing.

The CDR3 runs 14 residues from the cysteine to the phenylalanine. Only the CDR3 DNA is retained, 42 bases long and in frame from the first base. At the junction V is shortened by 1 base and J by 1 base, with 7 bases in between. The germline V gene (reference sequence) sets CDR1 to GTSNPN and CDR2 to SVGIG. In Seattle, one collaborating source enrolled patients while the infection was active and tracked those patients longitudinally over the course of disease. Collaborating institutions collected whole blood in K2EDTA tubes following their own protocols. For TCRbeta analysis, collaborators shipped samples in one of three forms: frozen whole blood, isolated PBMCs, or DNA extracted from either of those sample types. TCRbeta CDR3 regions were amplified from genomic DNA by means of the immunoSEQ Assay, a bias-controlled multiplex PCR. The authors' pipeline ran thus. The number of nucleated cells in each sample was estimated from the amplification of reference gene primers within the assay. Sequence reads were collapsed and filtered to measure the absolute abundance of every unique TCRbeta CDR3 rearrangement. Productive Simpson clonality was computed per sample as the square root of Simpson's diversity index over productive rearrangements. What TCRdb holds here is the immuneACCESS table cut down to in-frame rearrangements. Part of the clones is not present; checked against another copy, under half of the missing clones reflect an unresolved V gene, and the others are unexplained. That table furnishes V, J and clone size, whereas the DNA furnished D and trimming. In all, the sample holds about 58,000 clones, and 75% to 85% of those were seen once. The ten largest account for about 9.4% of the sample.

This clone has at least ten counts. Its antigen is currently not known. It has no much larger one-base neighbor in the sample; base qualities were not kept. Here is what the overall study found, with its caveats: The amount of clinical and demographic metadata varied by source and participant and was provided uncurated.

Sequencing was performed on peripheral blood. This TCR was recovered from a man aged 45-60 years with COVID-19, enrolled during active disease. This chain is built from TRBV30 and TRBJ2-2; the D gene is unclear. CDR3 protein: CAWSGPRNTGELFF. DNA sequence: TGTGCCTGGAGTGGCCCGCGGAACACCGGGGAGCTGTTTTTT. The full variable domain, completed from the reference TRBV30 and TRBJ2-2 proteins outside the CDR3, reads SQTIHQWPATLVQPVGSPLSLECTVEGTSNPNLYWYRQAAGRGLQLLFYSVGIGQISSEVPQNLSASRPQDRQFILSSKKLLLSDSGFYLCAWSGPRNTGELFFGEGSRLTVL.